These 32 T cell receptor beta chains were all obtained from the same sample, sequenced in a study of blood T cell repertoires in COVID-19. Sequenced by immunoSEQ multiplex PCR; TCRdb stores in-frame clones only, minus some. The sample records fewer than 100,000 clones, around 86% being singletons. Material: peripheral blood. The receptor source for this set is a woman of 80 years or more with acute or convalescent COVID-19.

The chain joins TRBV10-3 to TRBJ2-2; the D is unclear. V was trimmed by 3 bases and J by 5 bases, leaving 10 bases between them. CDR1 and CDR2 (germline): ENHRY, SYGVKD. The CDR3 is 14 residues long. The CDR3 DNA reads TGTGCCATCAGTGAAACCCCAGAAACCGGGGAGCTGTTTTTT. Translation: CAISETPETGELFF.

The chain recombines TRBV30 with TRBJ1-2; 8 bases match TRBD1. Germline V CDR1 and CDR2: GTSNPN, SVGIG (reference sequence). The CDR3 runs 15 residues. V was pared by 2 bases and J by 7 bases, with 12 bases of the junction left unmatched. The CDR3 spells CAWSSGDRRMGGYTF. In nucleotides, the CDR3 is TGTGCCTGGAGTTCGGGGGACAGGAGGATGGGTGGCTACACCTTC.

The chain carries TRBV6-5 and TRBJ2-5; 9 nucleotides line up with TRBD1. CDR1 and CDR2 from the germline V gene are MNHEY and SVGAGI. Trimming took 6 bases from V and 5 from J; bases not matched to a gene: 10. CDR3 length: 15 residues. The CDR3 DNA reads as TGTGCCAGCAGCTCCTCCAGACAGGGGGGGGAGACCCAGTACTTC. Protein sequence: CASSSSRQGGETQYF.

The chain uses TRBV9 and TRBJ2-1; TRBD2 aligns across 8 bases. Germline V lookup: CDR1 SGDLS, CDR2 YYNGEE. CDR3 length: 14 residues. Trimming took 0 bases from V and 7 from J; bases not matched to a gene: 3. DNA for the CDR3: TGTGCCAGCAGCGTAGCTTCTAGCGGGAATGAGCAGTTCTTC. As protein: CASSVASSGNEQFF.

The rearrangement uses TRBV7-2 and TRBJ1-3, with 9 bases aligning to TRBD1. CDR3 length: 14 residues. Trimming at V came to 5 bases and at J to 3 bases, leaving 2 bases not matched to a gene. Germline lookup yields CDR1 SGHTA and CDR2 FQGNSA. The CDR3 region has the DNA TGTGCCAGCAGCCGGACAGGGGTTGGAAACACCATATATTTT. Translating it yields CASSRTGVGNTIYF.

V gene TRBV27 combines with J gene TRBJ2-3; the match to TRBD2 covers 10 bases. V shed 1 base and J 4 bases; nucleotides not matched to a gene: 5. This CDR3 contains 16 residues. Germline-derived CDR1 and CDR2 are MNHEY and SMNVEV (reference sequence). In nucleotides, the CDR3 is TGTGCCAGCAGTTTATTTTCTAGCGGGAGCCCAGATACGCAGTATTTT. Protein product: CASSLFSSGSPDTQYF.

J is TRBJ2-4 and V is TRBV7-2; unclear D gene. V was pared by 3 bases and J by 8 bases, with 11 bases between. The CDR3 has 13 residues. Per the germline V gene, CDR1 is SGHTA and CDR2 is FQGNSA. As DNA, the CDR3 is TGTGCCAGCAGCTTTTCCCGCGGTGACATTCAGTACTTC. Its translation: CASSFSRGDIQYF.

This clone showed up just a few times. This chain links TRBV16 with TRBJ1-6; the D is unclear. Germline lookup yields CDR1 KGHSY and CDR2 FQNENV. Trimming took off 0 bases at V and 0 bases at J, with 12 bases between the two ends. This CDR3 comprises 18 residues. CDR3 bases: TGTGCCAGCAGCCAATCAGGCCTGCCGGGCTCCTATAATTCACCCCTCCACTTT. This sequence encodes CASSQSGLPGSYNSPLHF.

The V gene is TRBV18, the J gene TRBJ1-2, with D possibly being TRBD1 (5 bases). The germline CDR1 and CDR2 sequences are KGHSH and LQKENI. The V end was cut by 5 bases, the J end by 4 bases, with 14 bases between. This CDR3 region has 14 residues. The CDR3 DNA is TGTGCCAGCTCATTGGGGCAGAGGAGCTATGGCTACACCTTC. It translates to CASSLGQRSYGYTF.

This clone showed up just once. The chain combines TRBV30 with TRBJ2-3; 10 nucleotides match TRBD2. Germline CDR1 reads GTSNPN; CDR2 reads SVGIG (reference sequence). The CDR3 runs to 15 residues. The CDR3 spells CVLLKKRGGADTQYF. The CDR3 DNA reads as TGTGTCCTACTGAAGAAGCGGGGGGGGGCGGATACGCAGTATTTT.

This sequence joins TRBV6-5 and TRBJ2-7; D might be TRBD2 (6 bases). This CDR3 spans 12 amino acids. The germline V gene has CDR1 MNHEY and CDR2 SVGAGI. Trimming left V 9 bases short and J 9 bases short, with 18 bases between. CDR3 in amino acids: CASRGAGRVQYF. The CDR3 DNA is TGTGCCAGTCGCGGGGCGGGAAGAGTGCAGTACTTC.

Only one count was recorded for this clone. The gene calls are TRBV5-1 and TRBJ2-2; unclear D gene. Germline assignment: CDR1 SGHRS and CDR2 YFSETQ. The CDR3 sequence is 16 residues long. V was shortened by 4 bases and J by 0 bases, with 13 bases between the two germline ends. The CDR3 reads CASSPLAGANTGELFF. CDR3 sequence (DNA): TGCGCCAGCAGCCCATTGGCAGGCGCGAACACCGGGGAGCTGTTTTTT.

The chain uses TRBV5-1 and TRBJ2-1; D is uncertain. The CDR3 covers 15 residues. The V end was cut by 4 bases, the J end by 1 base, with 12 bases between. From germline, CDR1 is SGHRS and CDR2 YFSETQ. CDR3 sequence: CASSAVPPSYNEQFF. As DNA, the CDR3 is TGCGCCAGCAGCGCAGTCCCTCCTTCCTACAATGAGCAGTTCTTC.

The chain joins TRBV7-8 to TRBJ2-1, with 13 positions matching TRBD2. V lost 5 bases, J lost 4 bases, and 11 bases stayed unmatched. CDR3 length: 18 residues. From germline, CDR1 is SGHVS and CDR2 FQNEAQ. The CDR3, as DNA: TGTGCCAGCAGCAATATGATCATGACTAGCGGGGGGTACAATGAGCAGTTCTTC. Translation: CASSNMIMTSGGYNEQFF.

The chain uses TRBV28 and TRBJ1-5, with 8 bases aligning to TRBD1. The germline CDR1 and CDR2 sequences are MDHEN and SYDVKM. The CDR3 runs to 16 residues. V lost 2 bases and J lost 2; bases outside the gene matches: 5. The CDR3 DNA reads as TGTGCCAGCAGTTTAGCAGGGGGCGCCGGCAATCAGCCCCAGCATTTT. Its protein product is CASSLAGGAGNQPQHF.

V usage is TRBV19 and J usage is TRBJ2-7; 7 nucleotides agree with TRBD2. The germline V gene encodes CDR1 LNHDA and CDR2 SQIVND (reference sequence). V lost 9 bases, J lost 1 base, and 6 bases stayed unmatched. The CDR3 extends over 13 amino acids. The CDR3 DNA reads TGTGCCAGCAGCGGGGCCGTTTCCTACGAGCAGTACTTC. This sequence encodes CASSGAVSYEQYF.

The gene calls are TRBV27 and TRBJ1-2; 7 bases agree with TRBD1. The germline gives CDR1 MNHEY, CDR2 SMNVEV (reference sequence). This CDR3 has 14 amino acids. V lost 5 bases and J lost 6; bases outside the gene matches: 9. CDR3 in amino acids: CASSPHTGADGYTF. In DNA form, the CDR3 reads TGTGCCAGCAGTCCTCATACAGGGGCGGATGGCTACACCTTC.

V usage is TRBV4-1 and J usage is TRBJ2-1, with TRBD2 matching over 8 bases. The V and J ends lost 0 bases and 2 bases, in that order; junction bases with no gene match: 3. CDR3 length equals 16 residues. From germline, CDR1 is MGHRA and CDR2 YSYEKL. CDR3: CASSQEVAGTYNEQFF. CDR3 coding DNA: TGCGCCAGCAGCCAAGAAGTAGCGGGAACCTACAATGAGCAGTTCTTC.

The chain joins TRBV29-1 to TRBJ2-7; D uncertain. V was shortened by 6 bases and J by 6 bases, with 12 bases between the two germline ends. Germline loops: CDR1 SQVTM, CDR2 ANQGSEA. The CDR3 has 11 amino acids. The CDR3 region is CSVTGFGEQYF. CDR3 in DNA: TGCAGCGTGACCGGGTTTGGCGAGCAGTACTTC.

The chain recombines TRBV5-1 with TRBJ2-2; tentatively, D is TRBD1 (6 bases). The length of the CDR3 is 16 residues. The V end lost 0 bases, the J end lost 0 bases, and 9 bases lay between the germline ends. Germline CDR1 reads SGHRS; CDR2 reads YFSETQ. The CDR3 DNA reads as TGCGCCAGCAGCTTGGAAGGGGGACCGAACACCGGGGAGCTGTTTTTT. Its translation is CASSLEGGPNTGELFF.

This clone was seen just once. The chain links TRBV15 to TRBJ2-7; 8 nucleotides align to TRBD1. The CDR3 is 14 amino acids. The V gene's germline CDR1 is LNHNV and CDR2 YYDKDF (reference sequence). The V segment lost 5 bases and the J segment 3 bases; nucleotides outside the gene matches: 6. CDR3 sequence reads: CATSPRQGSYEQYF. CDR3 nucleotides: TGTGCCACCAGCCCACGACAGGGGAGCTACGAGCAGTACTTC.

The chain combines TRBV6-2 or TRBV6-3 with TRBJ2-1, with a possible D match to TRBD1 (6 bases). In germline, CDR1 is MNHEY, CDR2 SVGEGT. This CDR3 has 14 residues. The V gene lost 6 bases and the J gene lost 6 bases, with 15 bases spanning the gap. CDR3 sequence (DNA): TGTGCCAGCAGCCGACAGGCCCCCGTCAATGAGCAGTTCTTC. It is translated as CASSRQAPVNEQFF.

This chain connects TRBV11-2 to TRBJ2-7, with TRBD2 as a possible D gene (6 bases). The CDR3 runs 15 residues. Germline values: CDR1 SGHAT, CDR2 FQNNGV. The V and J ends lost 7 bases and 7 bases respectively, with 23 bases between them. The CDR3 DNA reads as TGTGCCAGCAACCCAAACGAGCGGGCGTTTGGGGAGCAGTACTTC. Amino acid sequence: CASNPNERAFGEQYF.

V usage is TRBV6-1 and J usage is TRBJ1-1; D not certain. Germline assignment: CDR1 MNHNS and CDR2 SASEGT. CDR3 length: 14 residues. Trimming removed 7 bases from V and 3 bases from J, with 15 bases in between. The CDR3 coding sequence is TGTGCCAGCAACCGGAGGGCCTCTGACACTGAAGCTTTCTTT. It encodes CASNRRASDTEAFF.

The chain carries TRBV19 and TRBJ1-1; D might be TRBD1 (5 bases). Between the trimmed V and J ends, which lost 7 bases and 11 bases, there was a span of 20 bases. Germline V CDR1 and CDR2: LNHDA, SQIVND (reference sequence). The CDR3 loop spans 13 amino acids. CDR3 sequence: CASNGPDRIGAFF. The CDR3 region has the DNA TGTGCCAGTAATGGACCCGACAGAATTGGCGCTTTCTTT.

The V call is TRBV10-2, the J call TRBJ1-1; the D gene is possibly TRBD1 (6 bases). This CDR3 is built from 14 residues. Trimming left V 3 bases short and J 2 bases short, with 10 bases between. Germline values: CDR1 WSHSY, CDR2 SAAADI. The CDR3 DNA is TGCGCCAGCAGTGATGGACAGCAAAACACTGAAGCTTTCTTT. It codes for CASSDGQQNTEAFF.

V is TRBV6-5 and J is TRBJ1-6, with 7 positions matching TRBD1. The V gene end was trimmed by 6 bases and the J gene end by 8 bases; junction bases not matched to a gene: 7. Germline V lookup: CDR1 MNHEY, CDR2 SVGAGI. There are 14 residues in the CDR3. The CDR3: CASRTTGVDSPLHF. The CDR3 coding sequence is TGTGCCAGCAGGACTACAGGGGTGGATTCACCCCTCCACTTT.

The genes are TRBV19 and TRBJ1-2; D perhaps matches TRBD1 (5 bases). The CDR3 is made up of 14 amino acids. Germline V CDR1 and CDR2: LNHDA, SQIVND (reference sequence). V was trimmed by 5 bases and J by 4 bases, leaving 14 bases between them. CDR3 protein: CASSPQGVGYGYTF. The CDR3 DNA follows: TGTGCCAGTAGTCCCCAGGGCGTTGGCTATGGCTACACCTTC.

V gene TRBV5-4 combines with J gene TRBJ2-7, with 10 bases matching TRBD2. V lost 3 bases to trimming and J lost 7 bases; unmatched junction nucleotides: 7. This CDR3 comprises 14 residues. CDR1 SGHNT and CDR2 YYREEE come from the germline V gene (reference sequence). In DNA, the CDR3 is TGTGCCAGCAGCTCTAGCGGGAGCCCTAAGGAGCAGTACTTC. This encodes CASSSSGSPKEQYF.

The chain recombines TRBV12-3 or TRBV12-4 with TRBJ1-5; D is undetermined. CDR3 length equals 13 residues. Trimming shortened V by 0 bases and J by 6 bases, and 6 bases separated the two germline ends. CDR3 amino acids: CASSLALGQPQHF. The CDR3 DNA is TGTGCCAGCAGTTTAGCGCTCGGTCAGCCCCAGCATTTT.

Of note for this clone: The CDR3 does not end in the conserved phenylalanine or tryptophan, so this is likely a read error. Because the CDR3's place on the DNA is in doubt, the DNA is left out and the CDR3 is given as listed by TCRdb. The gene calls are TRBV6-5 and TRBJ1-1; the listed D gene, TRBD1, was not tested against the DNA. Inclusive of both ends, the CDR3 amounts to 11 amino acids. Germline V gene data show CDR1 as MNHEY and CDR2 as SVGAGI. This CDR3 reads CASFRDRARVL.

The gene calls are TRBV12-3 or TRBV12-4 and TRBJ2-1, with a possible D match to TRBD2 (5 bases). Trimming pared 4 bases from V and 10 bases from J, leaving 8 bases between. The CDR3 contains 11 residues. The CDR3 here is CASSSRREQFF. The CDR3 region has the DNA TGTGCCAGCAGTTCCCGGAGGGAGCAGTTCTTC.